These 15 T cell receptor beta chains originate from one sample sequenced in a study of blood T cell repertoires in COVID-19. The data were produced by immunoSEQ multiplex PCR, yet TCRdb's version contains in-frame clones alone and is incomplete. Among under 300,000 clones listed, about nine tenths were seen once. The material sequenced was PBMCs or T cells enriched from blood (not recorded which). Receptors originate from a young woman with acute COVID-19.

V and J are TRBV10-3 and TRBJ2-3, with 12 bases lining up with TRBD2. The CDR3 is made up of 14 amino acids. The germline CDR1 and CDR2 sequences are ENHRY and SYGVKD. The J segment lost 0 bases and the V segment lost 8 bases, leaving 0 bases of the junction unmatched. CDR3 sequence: CAIGTSGSTDTQYF. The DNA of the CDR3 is TGTGCCATCGGGACTAGCGGGAGCACAGATACGCAGTATTTT.

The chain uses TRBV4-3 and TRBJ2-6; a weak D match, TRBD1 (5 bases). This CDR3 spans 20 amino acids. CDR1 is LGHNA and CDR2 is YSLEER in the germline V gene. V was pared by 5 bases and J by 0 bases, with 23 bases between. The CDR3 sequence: CASSEWAGKVVSSGANVLTF. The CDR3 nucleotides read TGCGCCAGCAGCGAATGGGCAGGGAAAGTAGTAAGCTCTGGGGCCAACGTCCTGACTTTC.

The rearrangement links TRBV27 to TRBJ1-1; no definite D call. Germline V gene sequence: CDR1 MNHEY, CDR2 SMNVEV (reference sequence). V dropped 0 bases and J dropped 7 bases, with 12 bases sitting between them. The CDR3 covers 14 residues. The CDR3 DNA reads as TGTGCCAGCAGTTTATCTTCCGGAGTTGATGAAGCTTTCTTT. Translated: CASSLSSGVDEAFF.

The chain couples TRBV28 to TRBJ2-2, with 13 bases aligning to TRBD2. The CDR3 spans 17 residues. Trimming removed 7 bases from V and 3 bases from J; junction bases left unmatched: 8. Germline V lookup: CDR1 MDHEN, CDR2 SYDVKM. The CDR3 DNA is TGTGCCAGCATTACAGGGGGACTAGCGGGACACACCGGGGAGCTGTTTTTT. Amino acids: CASITGGLAGHTGELFF.

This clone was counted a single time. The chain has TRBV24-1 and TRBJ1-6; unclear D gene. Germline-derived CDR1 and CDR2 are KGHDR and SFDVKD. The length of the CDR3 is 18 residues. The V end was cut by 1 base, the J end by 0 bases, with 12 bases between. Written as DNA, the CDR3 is TGTGCCACCAGTGATTTTGGGCACCTGAGCTCCTATAATTCACCCCTCCACTTT. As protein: CATSDFGHLSSYNSPLHF.

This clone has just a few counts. This chain's CDR3 is CASSPGPGQGRVNTGELFF. For the CDR3, the DNA is TGTGCCAGCAGCCCCGGACCGGGACAGGGGCGAGTGAACACCGGGGAGCTGTTTTTT. The chain combines TRBV7-9 with TRBJ2-2; 10 positions agree with TRBD1. Per the germline V gene, CDR1 is SEHNR and CDR2 is FQNEAQ (reference sequence). With 5 bases clipped from V and 1 base from J, the junction kept 13 bases outside the gene matches. CDR3 size: 19 residues. The variable domain in full, completed from reference TRBV7-9 and TRBJ2-2, reads DTGVSQNPRHKITKRGQNVTFRCDPISEHNRLYWYRQTLGQGPEFLTYFQNEAQLEKSRLLSDRFSAERPKGSFSTLEIQRTEQGDSAMYLCASSPGPGQGRVNTGELFFGEGSRLTVL.

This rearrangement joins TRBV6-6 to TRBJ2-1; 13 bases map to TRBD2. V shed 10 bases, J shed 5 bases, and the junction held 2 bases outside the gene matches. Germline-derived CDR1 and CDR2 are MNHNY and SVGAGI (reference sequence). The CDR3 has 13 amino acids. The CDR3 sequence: CATGLAGNNEQFF. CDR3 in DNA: TGTGCCACGGGACTAGCGGGAAACAATGAGCAGTTCTTC.

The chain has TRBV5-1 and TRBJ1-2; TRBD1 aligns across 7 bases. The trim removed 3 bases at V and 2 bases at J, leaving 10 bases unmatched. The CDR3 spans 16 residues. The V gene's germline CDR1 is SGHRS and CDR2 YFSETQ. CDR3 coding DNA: TGCGCCAGCAGCTCACTACAAGAGACAGGGAACTATGGCTACACCTTC. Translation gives CASSSLQETGNYGYTF.

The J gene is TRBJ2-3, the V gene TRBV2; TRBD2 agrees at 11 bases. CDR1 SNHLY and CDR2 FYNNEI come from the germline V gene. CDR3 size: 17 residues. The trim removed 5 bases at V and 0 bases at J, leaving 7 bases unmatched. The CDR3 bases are TGTGCCAGCAGTCAGCTAGCGGGGGGCACTAGCACAGATACGCAGTATTTT. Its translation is CASSQLAGGTSTDTQYF.

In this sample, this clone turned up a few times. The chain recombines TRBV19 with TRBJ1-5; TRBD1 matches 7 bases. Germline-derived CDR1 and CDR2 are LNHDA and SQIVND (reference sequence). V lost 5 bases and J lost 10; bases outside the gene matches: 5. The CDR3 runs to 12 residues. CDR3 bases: TGTGCCAGTAGTCTGGACAGGTCCCCCCAGCATTTT. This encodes CASSLDRSPQHF.

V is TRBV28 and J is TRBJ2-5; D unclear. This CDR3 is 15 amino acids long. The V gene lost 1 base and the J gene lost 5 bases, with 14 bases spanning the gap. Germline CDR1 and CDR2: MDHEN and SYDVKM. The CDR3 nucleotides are TGTGCCAGCAGTTTATATAGTGGTTGGTCGGAGACCCAGTACTTC. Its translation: CASSLYSGWSETQYF. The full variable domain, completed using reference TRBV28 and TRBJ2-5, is DVKVTQSSRYLVKRTGEKVFLECVQDMDHENMFWYRQDPGLGLRLIYFSYDVKMKEKGDIPEGYSVSREKKERFSLILESASTNQTSMYLCASSLYSGWSETQYFGPGTRLLVL.

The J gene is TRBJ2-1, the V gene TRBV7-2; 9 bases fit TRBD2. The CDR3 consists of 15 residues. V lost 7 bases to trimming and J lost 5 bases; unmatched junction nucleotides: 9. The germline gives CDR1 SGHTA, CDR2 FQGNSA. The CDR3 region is CASNLWLAGNNEQFF. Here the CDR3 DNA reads TGTGCCAGCAACCTTTGGCTAGCGGGAAACAATGAGCAGTTCTTC.

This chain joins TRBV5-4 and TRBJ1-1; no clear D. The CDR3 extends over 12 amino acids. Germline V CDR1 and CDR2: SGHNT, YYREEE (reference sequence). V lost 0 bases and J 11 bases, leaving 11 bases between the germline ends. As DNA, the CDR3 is TGTGCCAGCAGCTTGGCCCACCAAGAGGCTTTCTTT. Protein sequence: CASSLAHQEAFF.

As DNA, the CDR3 is TGTGCCAGCAGTCCTACAAAGGACAGGGGTTTCAAAAACATTCAGTACTTC. Encoded protein: CASSPTKDRGFKNIQYF. The rearrangement uses TRBV7-9 and TRBJ2-4, with 9 bases that match TRBD1. Trimming took 6 bases from V and 3 from J; bases not matched to a gene: 12. CDR1 SEHNR and CDR2 FQNEAQ come from the germline V gene (reference sequence). CDR3 length equals 17 residues.

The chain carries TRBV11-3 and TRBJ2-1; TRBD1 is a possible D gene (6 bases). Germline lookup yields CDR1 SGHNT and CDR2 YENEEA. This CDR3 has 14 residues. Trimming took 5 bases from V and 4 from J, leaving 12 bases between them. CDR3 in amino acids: CASSPKGEYNEQFF. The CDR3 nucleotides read TGTGCCAGCAGCCCTAAGGGGGAGTACAATGAGCAGTTCTTC.